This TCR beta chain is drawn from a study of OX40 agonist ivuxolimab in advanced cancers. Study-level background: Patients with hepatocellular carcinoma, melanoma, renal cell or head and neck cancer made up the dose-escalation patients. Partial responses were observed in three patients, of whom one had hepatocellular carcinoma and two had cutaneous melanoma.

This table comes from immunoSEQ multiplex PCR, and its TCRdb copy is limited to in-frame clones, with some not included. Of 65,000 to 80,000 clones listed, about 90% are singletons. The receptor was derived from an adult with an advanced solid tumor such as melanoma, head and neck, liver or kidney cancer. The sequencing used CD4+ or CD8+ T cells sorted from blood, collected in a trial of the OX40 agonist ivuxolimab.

The CDR3 here is CASSWGLNNEQFF. The CDR3 bases are TGTGCCAGCAGCTGGGGACTTAACAATGAGCAGTTCTTC. This chain links TRBV2 with TRBJ2-1; perhaps TRBD2 as D (6 bases). In germline, CDR1 is SNHLY, CDR2 FYNNEI. Trimming cost V 6 bases and J 5 bases, with 11 bases left between them. CDR3 length equals 13 residues.